These 3 T cell receptor beta chains were all obtained from the same sample, sequenced in a study of T cell responses to AZD1222 COVID-19 vaccine. Method: immunoSEQ multiplex PCR; TCRdb's copy keeps in-frame clones and lacks some. Of approximately 130,000 clones detected, over 75% appear once; the ten largest clones hold almost 9.5%. This specimen was peripheral blood, taken on day 0 of AZD1222 vaccination. The receptors were sampled from an adult in good health.

The genes are TRBV24-1 and TRBJ1-5, with TRBD1 as a possible D gene (5 bases). The germline V gene encodes CDR1 KGHDR and CDR2 SFDVKD. Between the trimmed V and J ends, which lost 6 bases and 4 bases, there was a span of 12 bases. This CDR3 is built from 14 residues. The CDR3 protein is CATSRAGLNQPQHF. The CDR3 DNA reads TGTGCCACCAGTAGGGCAGGGTTAAATCAGCCCCAGCATTTT.

The chain is built from TRBV7-8 and TRBJ2-7, with TRBD1 identical over 8 bases. The CDR3 spans 17 residues. Germline loops: CDR1 SGHVS, CDR2 FQNEAQ. Unmatched junction bases numbered 18, after V lost 7 bases and J lost 4 bases. In nucleotides, the CDR3 is TGTGCCAGCACCGACTTCGCGGCACAGGGGGGCAGATACGAGCAGTACTTC. It encodes CASTDFAAQGGRYEQYF.

The rearrangement links TRBV2 to TRBJ2-1, with 10 bases matching TRBD2. CDR1 is SNHLY and CDR2 is FYNNEI in the germline V gene. With V trimmed by 10 bases and J by 3 bases, 6 bases remained unmatched. The CDR3 loop spans 14 amino acids. The CDR3 DNA reads TGTGCCATGAAGCGGACTAGCGGCTACAATGAGCAGTTCTTC. Protein product: CAMKRTSGYNEQFF. The complete variable domain, with remaining parts taken from reference TRBV2 and TRBJ2-1, reads EPEVTQTPSHQVTQMGQEVILRCVPISNHLYFYWYRQILGQKVEFLVSFYNNEISEKSEIFDDQFSVERPDGSNFTLKIRSTKLEDSAMYFCAMKRTSGYNEQFFGPGTRLTVL.